This TCR beta chain is from a study of CD8 T cells in ankylosing spondylitis. TCRdb reanalysed the 5' RACE reads using MiXCR and keeps one entry per CDR3 protein. The sample shows about 260,000 distinct CDR3 sequences, 20% of them seen only once. Notes on the study in general: Several highly homologous variants formed a TCR beta motif that appeared characteristic of ankylosing spondylitis blood. Disease-linked clones reportedly showed significant enrichment in matched ankylosing spondylitis synovial fluid.

The sample holds many counts of this clonotype. The antigen remains unidentified. The receptor was derived from a male donor with ankylosing spondylitis or in good health (not recorded which). Sequences were obtained from blood, either unsorted or a sorted T cell fraction (not recorded which).

CDR3 DNA sequence: TGCGCCAGCAGCGCGGGACAGGACTATGAAAAACTGTTTTTT. It specifies CASSAGQDYEKLFF. The V gene is TRBV5-1, the J gene TRBJ1-4; 8 nucleotides match TRBD1. Germline values: CDR1 SGHRS, CDR2 YFSETQ. The CDR3 length is 14 residues. Losses at the gene ends were 4 bases for V and 6 bases for J; bases not matched to a gene: 5.